The 12 T cell receptor beta chains reported below all come from one sample, sequenced in a study of blood T cell repertoires in COVID-19. Some clones are missing from TCRdb's copy, which holds only in-frame ones; the method was immunoSEQ multiplex PCR. The table lists about 64,000 clones, more than 75% of them singletons, with approximately 3% in the top ten. Sequencing input: peripheral blood. The receptors here all came from a man aged 50 or older with active COVID-19.

This clone was counted between two and nine times. V gene TRBV6-5 combines with J gene TRBJ2-7; TRBD1 might be the D (5 bases). V lost 2 bases and J 2 bases, leaving 10 bases between the germline ends. Germline lookup yields CDR1 MNHEY and CDR2 SVGAGI. The CDR3 loop spans 14 amino acids. In nucleotides, the CDR3 is TGTGCCAGCAGTTACGGGCAGGGAACCTACGAGCAGTACTTC. As protein: CASSYGQGTYEQYF.

This clone was observed a single time. The chain uses TRBV5-6 and TRBJ1-1; no clear D. The CDR3 loop spans 12 amino acids. With 4 bases removed from V and 6 bases from J, the gap between germline ends came to 10 bases. The germline CDR1 and CDR2 sequences are SGHDT and YYEEEE. The CDR3 region is CASSNYFSEAFF. The DNA of the CDR3 is TGTGCCAGCAGCAACTACTTTTCTGAAGCTTTCTTT.

J is TRBJ1-2 and V is TRBV10-3; 7 bases are shared with TRBD1. V gave up 3 bases and J gave up 7 bases; unmatched junction bases: 8. The CDR3 covers 14 residues. From germline, CDR1 is ENHRY and CDR2 SYGVKD. CDR3 DNA: TGTGCCATCAGTGAAGGGAGACAGGGAAGTGGCTACACCTTC. Translation: CAISEGRQGSGYTF.

CDR3 nucleotide sequence: TGTGCCAGTAGTCCCCACTCAAGATCCTACAATGAGCAGTTCTTC. Translated, it gives CASSPHSRSYNEQFF. J is TRBJ2-1 and V is TRBV19; D unresolved. Trimming cost V 5 bases and J 1 base, with 12 bases left between them. This CDR3 is 15 amino acids long. The V gene's germline CDR1 is LNHDA and CDR2 SQIVND (reference sequence).

The chain is built from TRBV7-2 and TRBJ1-5, with 7 bases lining up with TRBD1. The V gene's germline CDR1 is SGHTA and CDR2 FQGNSA. After removal of 5 bases from V and 4 bases from J, the junction contained 8 bases not matched to a gene. This CDR3 region has 15 residues. CDR3 in DNA: TGTGCCAGCAGCCTTAGCGGGACAGATAATCAGCCCCAGCATTTT. The encoded protein is CASSLSGTDNQPQHF.

This chain links TRBV5-8 with TRBJ2-1; D possibly corresponds to TRBD1 (6 bases). This CDR3 is 14 amino acids long. CDR1 is SGHTS, CDR2 YDEGEE, per germline. Trimming took 7 bases from V and 4 from J, leaving 15 bases between them. CDR3 bases: TGTGCCAGCCAGGGGCAGCTCAATTACAATGAGCAGTTCTTC. Encoded protein: CASQGQLNYNEQFF.

This sequence joins TRBV15 and TRBJ2-7; no clear D. Per the germline V gene, CDR1 is LNHNV and CDR2 is YYDKDF (reference sequence). The V gene lost 0 bases and the J gene lost 7 bases, with 10 bases spanning the gap. The CDR3 is 13 amino acids. The CDR3 is CATSRDKISEQYF. The CDR3 nucleotides are TGTGCCACCAGCAGAGATAAAATTTCGGAGCAGTACTTC.

This clone appeared a single time. The chain recombines TRBV7-2 with TRBJ2-1; TRBD2 agrees at 10 bases. This CDR3 has 17 amino acids. V dropped 1 base and J dropped 8; count of bases not matched to a gene: 11. Germline lookup yields CDR1 SGHTA and CDR2 FQGNSA. CDR3 protein: CASSLESPSGSYYEQFF. DNA of the CDR3: TGTGCCAGCAGCTTAGAGTCCCCTAGCGGGAGTTATTATGAGCAGTTCTTC.

The rearrangement joins TRBV24-1 to TRBJ2-3, with 10 bases that match TRBD2. The ends lost 4 bases at V and 0 bases at J; junction bases unmatched: 6. Germline CDR1 is KGHDR and CDR2 is SFDVKD. The CDR3 spans 17 residues. CDR3 sequence: CATSDLPTSGSTDTQYF. CDR3 nucleotides: TGTGCCACCAGTGACCTCCCGACTAGCGGGAGCACAGATACGCAGTATTTT.

The V gene is TRBV6-2 or TRBV6-3, the J gene TRBJ2-7; D remains ambiguous. CDR1 is MNHEY and CDR2 is SVGEGT in the germline V gene. V dropped 2 bases and J dropped 4 bases, with 9 bases sitting between them. The CDR3 is made up of 13 amino acids. In nucleotides, the CDR3 is TGTGCCAGCAGTTACGTGAGGATTTACGAGCAGTACTTC. It codes for CASSYVRIYEQYF.

J is TRBJ1-5 and V is TRBV10-3; D is ambiguous. Trimming shortened V by 0 bases and J by 0 bases, and 9 bases separated the two germline ends. CDR3 length: 16 amino acids. The V gene's germline CDR1 is ENHRY and CDR2 SYGVKD. CDR3 coding DNA: TGTGCCATCAGTGAGTCGGCAGTTGATAGCAATCAGCCCCAGCATTTT. Its translation: CAISESAVDSNQPQHF.

The chain employs TRBV5-5 and TRBJ2-4, with D unclear. The CDR3 loop spans 18 amino acids. CDR1 SGHKS and CDR2 YYEKEE come from the germline V gene (reference sequence). V was shortened by 4 bases and J by 0 bases, with 20 bases between the two germline ends. CDR3 sequence: CASSPPGVASRAKNIQYF. CDR3 DNA sequence: TGTGCCAGCAGCCCCCCAGGCGTGGCCTCAAGAGCCAAAAACATTCAGTACTTC.